A single sample is the source of the 6 T cell receptor beta chains below, sequenced in a study of molecular identifiers for immune sequencing clone quantification. Via MiXCR, TCRdb re-called the PCR reads, giving one row per CDR3 protein. Of 60,000 to 70,000 distinct CDR3 sequences in the sample, 15% to 20% are singletons; the top ten hold approximately 1.5%. The sequenced sample was naive CD8+ T cells from blood, with Jurkat cell RNA spiked in. Subset denoted: FACS-sorted CD8+CD4-CCR7+CD45RA+ naive T cells. These receptors were collected from a human donor in good health. Some libraries in this study had Jurkat cell RNA spiked in.

Details on this clonotype: Given a much more abundant clone one base away, this may be a read error. V usage is TRBV27 and J usage is TRBJ2-7, with a tentative D call TRBD2 (6 bases). This CDR3 spans 14 amino acids. V dropped 6 bases and J dropped 6 bases, with 18 bases sitting between them. Germline CDR1 MNHEY, CDR2 SMNVEV (reference sequence). CDR3: CASSSRGFGGEQYF. CDR3 DNA sequence: TGTGCCAGCAGCTCTCGGGGGTTCGGCGGCGAGCAGTACTTC.

Worth noting for this clonotype: One base away lies a much larger clone, so this may be a sequencing read error. The V gene is TRBV19, the J gene TRBJ2-7; the match to TRBD2 covers 7 bases. CDR1 LNHDA and CDR2 SQIVND come from the germline V gene (reference sequence). This CDR3 region has 11 residues. The junction had 2 bases not matched to a gene; V was cut back by 3 bases and J by 9 bases. The CDR3 spells CASSMGGGQYF. The CDR3 coding sequence is TGTGCCAGTAGTATGGGGGGGGGGCAGTACTTC.

This clonotype has more than one count but fewer than ten. A much larger clone is a single base away; this may be a read error. This chain links TRBV24-1 with TRBJ2-7, with unresolved D. CDR3 length: 12 residues. Germline V gene sequence: CDR1 KGHDR, CDR2 SFDVKD. CDR3 region: CATGSRTYERYF. DNA of the CDR3: TGTGCCACCGGCTCTCGGACCTACGAGCGGTACTTC.

This clonotype showed up many times. V and J are TRBV11-2 and TRBJ2-4; TRBD2 might be the D (5 bases). The CDR3 has 15 residues. Trimming pared 1 base from V and 0 bases from J, leaving 7 bases between. The germline V gene has CDR1 SGHAT and CDR2 FQNNGV. The CDR3 is CASSLAGGAKNIQYF. DNA of the CDR3: TGTGCCAGCAGCTTAGCTGGAGGAGCCAAAAACATTCAGTACTTC.

Details on this clonotype: This could be a read error, since a much larger clone is one nucleotide away. The V call is TRBV7-9, the J call TRBJ2-5; D remains ambiguous. Germline values: CDR1 SEHNR, CDR2 FQNEAQ (reference sequence). Trimming removed 4 bases from V and 5 bases from J, with 8 bases in between. This CDR3 has 12 residues. The CDR3 coding sequence is TGTGCCAGCAGCTCCCGGTTGGAGACCCAGTACTTC. It is translated as CASSSRLETQYF.

The DNA for the CDR3 is TGTGCCAGCAACTATCTAGCGGGATTATCCTACAATGAGCAGTTCTTC. It codes for CASNYLAGLSYNEQFF. The chain carries TRBV27 and TRBJ2-1; 9 nucleotides match TRBD2. With 7 bases clipped from V and 1 base from J, the junction kept 8 bases outside the gene matches. Germline V gene data show CDR1 as MNHEY and CDR2 as SMNVEV (reference sequence). The CDR3 has 16 amino acids.